These 14 T cell receptor beta chains were sequenced from one sample in a study of somatic mutations in cytotoxic T cells in rheumatoid arthritis. Profiling relied on immunoSEQ multiplex PCR, and the TCRdb table lists in-frame clones only, not all of them. The table has about 17,000 clones, over 70% seen once; the top ten hold 7.5% to 10%. Material for sequencing was CD8+ T cells sorted from blood. These TCRs come from an adult with rheumatoid arthritis.

V and J are TRBV6-6 and TRBJ2-7; D is uncertain. V was shortened by 2 bases and J by 3 bases, with 8 bases between the two germline ends. Per germline, CDR1 MNHNY and CDR2 SVGAGI (reference sequence). This CDR3 region has 13 residues. In DNA, the CDR3 is TGTGCCAGCAGTTACCGGGTACACTACGAGCAGTACTTC. Translation gives CASSYRVHYEQYF.

J is TRBJ1-1 and V is TRBV2, with TRBD1 identical over 7 bases. V was clipped by 7 bases and J by 3 bases; unmatched bases: 8. Germline V gene sequence: CDR1 SNHLY, CDR2 FYNNEI. The CDR3 length is 14 residues. The CDR3 region has the DNA TGTGCCAGCAAATCGGTGACAGGGTACACTGAAGCTTTCTTT. Translating it yields CASKSVTGYTEAFF.

The genes are TRBV7-8 and TRBJ2-7, with 7 bases that match TRBD2. Germline V gene sequence: CDR1 SGHVS, CDR2 FQNEAQ. This CDR3 spans 13 amino acids. The trim removed 2 bases at V and 3 bases at J, leaving 1 base unmatched. This CDR3 is CASSLWGGYEQYF. The CDR3 coding sequence is TGTGCCAGCAGCTTATGGGGGGGCTACGAGCAGTACTTC.

The CDR3 coding sequence is TGTGCCAGCAGCCAGGGAATCTACACTGAAGCTTTCTTT. Protein product: CASSQGIYTEAFF. The V gene is TRBV9, the J gene TRBJ1-1, with D possibly TRBD1 on 5 matching bases. V was trimmed by 4 bases and J by 3 bases, leaving 10 bases between them. This CDR3 spans 13 amino acids. The germline V gene has CDR1 SGDLS and CDR2 YYNGEE.

V is TRBV5-1 and J is TRBJ1-2; D gene uncertain. V was cut by 0 bases and J by 6 bases, with 6 bases left in between. The germline V gene encodes CDR1 SGHRS and CDR2 YFSETQ. This CDR3 has 12 amino acids. The CDR3 DNA follows: TGCGCCAGCAGCTTGGCGGGTCATGGCTACACCTTC. Protein sequence: CASSLAGHGYTF.

This clone has only a few counts. The same CDR3 can be traced to other DNA sequences in this sample. The chain is built from TRBV11-2 and TRBJ2-5; TRBD1 is a possible D gene (6 bases). Trimming took off 5 bases at V and 2 bases at J, with 18 bases between the two ends. The CDR3 contains 16 residues. The V gene's germline CDR1 is SGHAT and CDR2 FQNNGV. The DNA of the CDR3 is TGTGCCAGCAGCCCCAGCCGTGGACAGTTGCAAGAGACCCAGTACTTC. Translation gives CASSPSRGQLQETQYF.

The J gene is TRBJ1-1, the V gene TRBV10-3; D ambiguous. Trimming removed 3 bases at V and 1 base at J, with 9 bases between. The CDR3 is made up of 14 amino acids. Germline V gene lookup returns CDR1 ENHRY and CDR2 SYGVKD. The CDR3 coding sequence is TGTGCCATCAGTGATGGCACCTGGAACACTGAAGCTTTCTTT. It translates to CAISDGTWNTEAFF.

This rearrangement joins TRBV6-5 to TRBJ2-2; TRBD1 aligns across 11 bases. The germline V gene has CDR1 MNHEY and CDR2 SVGAGI. The CDR3 consists of 15 residues. Trimming at V came to 4 bases and at J to 7 bases, leaving 5 bases not matched to a gene. The CDR3 DNA follows: TGTGCCAGCAGTTCCCCGGGACAGGGGGACGGGGAGCTGTTTTTT. It yields the protein CASSSPGQGDGELFF.

The V and J genes are TRBV7-8 and TRBJ2-7; TRBD1 matches 8 bases. CDR1 and CDR2 (germline): SGHVS, FQNEAQ. The CDR3 consists of 14 residues. Trimming at V came to 3 bases and at J to 5 bases, leaving 6 bases not matched to a gene. The CDR3 DNA is TGTGCCAGCAGCTTTGGACAGGGTAGCGACGAGCAGTACTTC. It is translated as CASSFGQGSDEQYF.

The CDR3 DNA reads as TGTGCCAGCATGTTAGCGGACCGCACAGATACGCAGTATTTT. Amino acid sequence: CASMLADRTDTQYF. This rearrangement joins TRBV28 to TRBJ2-3, with a tentative D call TRBD2 (6 bases). Looked up from germline, CDR1 is MDHEN and CDR2 is SYDVKM. The germline V and J ends were trimmed by 7 bases and 1 base, with 12 bases remaining between them. The CDR3 has 14 residues.

The chain employs TRBV6-1 and TRBJ1-2; D is ambiguous. Deletions cut 6 bases from V and 4 bases from J, with 0 bases between. Looked up from germline, CDR1 is MNHNS and CDR2 is SASEGT. The CDR3 loop spans 9 amino acids. CDR3 sequence reads: CASSYGYTF. CDR3 DNA: TGTGCCAGCAGCTATGGCTACACCTTC.

This chain joins TRBV12-5 and TRBJ2-1; 7 nucleotides align to TRBD2. V lost 3 bases and J lost 7; bases outside the gene matches: 3. From germline, CDR1 is LGHNT and CDR2 FRNRAP. This CDR3 spans 13 amino acids. The CDR3 loop reads CASGLAGRNEQFF. CDR3 coding DNA: TGTGCTAGTGGTTTAGCCGGGAGGAATGAGCAGTTCTTC.

The V and J genes are TRBV9 and TRBJ2-7, with no clear D. V was trimmed by 0 bases and J by 1 base, leaving 11 bases between them. There are 15 residues in the CDR3. CDR1 is SGDLS, CDR2 YYNGEE, per germline. CDR3 bases: TGTGCCAGCAGCGTAGATCCCCTCGGGTCCTACGAGCAGTACTTC. Protein sequence: CASSVDPLGSYEQYF.

The gene calls are TRBV7-8 and TRBJ2-2; 11 positions match TRBD2. CDR1 and CDR2 (germline): SGHVS, FQNEAQ. Trimming at V came to 2 bases and at J to 7 bases, leaving 6 bases not matched to a gene. The CDR3 runs 16 residues. For the CDR3, the DNA is TGTGCCAGCAGCTTAATAGCGGGAGGGCTTGGCGGGGAGCTGTTTTTT. Translated, it gives CASSLIAGGLGGELFF.